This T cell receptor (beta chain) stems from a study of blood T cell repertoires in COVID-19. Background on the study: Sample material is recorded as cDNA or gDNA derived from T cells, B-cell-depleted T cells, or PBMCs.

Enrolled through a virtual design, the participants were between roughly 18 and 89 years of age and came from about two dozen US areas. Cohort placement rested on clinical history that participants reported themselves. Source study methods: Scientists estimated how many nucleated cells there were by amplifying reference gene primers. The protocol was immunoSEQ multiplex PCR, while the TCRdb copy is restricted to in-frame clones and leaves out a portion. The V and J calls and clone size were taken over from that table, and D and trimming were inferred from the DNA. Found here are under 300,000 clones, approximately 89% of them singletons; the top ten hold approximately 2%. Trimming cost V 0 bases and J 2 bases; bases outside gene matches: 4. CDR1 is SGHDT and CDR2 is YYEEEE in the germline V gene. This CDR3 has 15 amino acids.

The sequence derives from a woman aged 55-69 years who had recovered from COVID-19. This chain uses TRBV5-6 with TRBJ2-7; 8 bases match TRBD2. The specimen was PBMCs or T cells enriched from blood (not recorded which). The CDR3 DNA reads TGTGCCAGCAGCTTGGTAGGCGGGGGGCCCTACGAGCAGTACTTC. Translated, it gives CASSLVGGGPYEQYF.